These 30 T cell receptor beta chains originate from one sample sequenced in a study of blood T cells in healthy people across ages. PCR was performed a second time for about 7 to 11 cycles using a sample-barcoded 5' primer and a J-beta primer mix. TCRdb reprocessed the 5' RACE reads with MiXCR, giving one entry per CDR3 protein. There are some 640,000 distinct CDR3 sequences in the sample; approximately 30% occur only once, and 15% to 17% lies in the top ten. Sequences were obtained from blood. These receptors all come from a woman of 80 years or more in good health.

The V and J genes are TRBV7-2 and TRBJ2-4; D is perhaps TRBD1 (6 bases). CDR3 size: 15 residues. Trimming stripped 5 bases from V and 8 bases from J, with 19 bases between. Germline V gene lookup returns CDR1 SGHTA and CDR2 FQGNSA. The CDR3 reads CASSPNGMNRDIQYF. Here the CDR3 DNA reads TGTGCCAGCAGCCCCAACGGGATGAACAGGGACATTCAGTACTTC.

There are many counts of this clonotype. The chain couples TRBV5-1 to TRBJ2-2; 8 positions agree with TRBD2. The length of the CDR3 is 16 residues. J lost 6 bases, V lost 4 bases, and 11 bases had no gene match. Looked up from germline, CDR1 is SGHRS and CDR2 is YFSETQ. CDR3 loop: CASSPTAGGISGELFF. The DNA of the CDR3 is TGCGCCAGCAGCCCTACTGCGGGGGGCATTTCCGGGGAGCTGTTTTTT.

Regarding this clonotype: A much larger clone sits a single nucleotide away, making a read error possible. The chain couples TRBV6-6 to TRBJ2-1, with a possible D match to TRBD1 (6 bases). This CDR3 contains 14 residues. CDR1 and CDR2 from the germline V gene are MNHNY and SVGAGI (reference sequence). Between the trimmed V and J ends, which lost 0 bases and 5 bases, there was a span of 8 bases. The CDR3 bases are TGTGCCAGCAGTTACTCCGGGACAAACAATGAGCAGTTCTTC. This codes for CASSYSGTNNEQFF.

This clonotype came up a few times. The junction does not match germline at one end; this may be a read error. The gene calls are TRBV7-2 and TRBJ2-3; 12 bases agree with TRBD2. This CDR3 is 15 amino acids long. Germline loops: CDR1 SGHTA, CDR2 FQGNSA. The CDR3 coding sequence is TGTGCCCGCAGCCTAGCGGGGGGGCCGATAGATACGCAGTATTTT. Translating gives CARSLAGGPIDTQYF.

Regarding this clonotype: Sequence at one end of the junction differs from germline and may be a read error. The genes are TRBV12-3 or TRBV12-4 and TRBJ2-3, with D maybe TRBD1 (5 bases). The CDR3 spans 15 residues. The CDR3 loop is CASSLGQVGTDAQYF. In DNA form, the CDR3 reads TGTGCCAGCAGCCTAGGACAAGTGGGCACAGATGCGCAGTATTTT.

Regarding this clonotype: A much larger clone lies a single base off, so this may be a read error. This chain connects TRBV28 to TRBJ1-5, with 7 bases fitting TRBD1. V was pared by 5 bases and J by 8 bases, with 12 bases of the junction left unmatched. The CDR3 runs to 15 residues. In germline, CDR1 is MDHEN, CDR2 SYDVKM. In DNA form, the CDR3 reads TGTGCCAGCAGTCTTTCGGACAGGTGGCTAGAGCCCCAGCATTTT. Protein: CASSLSDRWLEPQHF.

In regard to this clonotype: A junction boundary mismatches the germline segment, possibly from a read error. The CDR3 region has the DNA TGCGGTGCTAGTAGTGGGGAGACCCAGTACTTC. This gives the protein CGASSGETQYF. The chain links TRBV20-1 to TRBJ2-5, with unresolved D. This CDR3 has 11 residues. Germline CDR1 is DFQATT and CDR2 is SNEGSKA (reference sequence).

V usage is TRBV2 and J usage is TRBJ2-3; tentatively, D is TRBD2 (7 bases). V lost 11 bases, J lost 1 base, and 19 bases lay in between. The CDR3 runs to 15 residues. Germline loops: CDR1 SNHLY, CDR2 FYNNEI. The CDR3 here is CAGFGGGPGTDTQYF. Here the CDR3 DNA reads TGTGCCGGATTTGGGGGGGGGCCCGGCACAGATACGCAGTATTTT.

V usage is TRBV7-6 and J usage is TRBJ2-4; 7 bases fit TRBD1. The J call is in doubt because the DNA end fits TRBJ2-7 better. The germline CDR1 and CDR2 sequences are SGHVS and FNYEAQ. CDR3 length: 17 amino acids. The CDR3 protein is CASSQGPLSTGSYEQYF. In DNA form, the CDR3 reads TGTGCCAGCAGCCAAGGGCCCCTTTCGACAGGGTCCTACGAGCAGTACTTC.

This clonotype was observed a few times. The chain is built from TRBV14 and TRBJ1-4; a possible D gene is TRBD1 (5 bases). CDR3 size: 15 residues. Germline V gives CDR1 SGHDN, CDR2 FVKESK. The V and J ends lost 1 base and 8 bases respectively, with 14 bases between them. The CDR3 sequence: CASSQVGRVGEKLFF. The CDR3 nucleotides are TGTGCCAGCAGCCAAGTCGGCAGGGTCGGCGAAAAACTGTTTTTT.

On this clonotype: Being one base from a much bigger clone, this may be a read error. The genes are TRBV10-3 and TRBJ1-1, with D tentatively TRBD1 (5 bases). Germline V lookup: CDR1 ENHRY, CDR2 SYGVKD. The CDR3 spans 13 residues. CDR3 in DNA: TGTGCCATCAGGACGAACAGCGGGGGTGAACCTTGCTTT. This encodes CAIRTNSGGEPCF.

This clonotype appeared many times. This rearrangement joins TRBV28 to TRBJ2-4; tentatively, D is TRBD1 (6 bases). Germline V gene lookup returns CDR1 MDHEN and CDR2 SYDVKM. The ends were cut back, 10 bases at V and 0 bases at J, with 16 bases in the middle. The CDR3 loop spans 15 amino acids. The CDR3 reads CATGTSGVAKNIQYF. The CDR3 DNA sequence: TGTGCCACAGGGACATCAGGGGTAGCCAAAAACATTCAGTACTTC.

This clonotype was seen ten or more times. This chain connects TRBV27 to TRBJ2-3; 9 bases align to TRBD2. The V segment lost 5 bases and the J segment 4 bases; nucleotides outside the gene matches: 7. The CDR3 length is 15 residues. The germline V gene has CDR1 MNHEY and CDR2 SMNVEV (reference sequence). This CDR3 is CASSPLAGSSDTQYF. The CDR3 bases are TGTGCCAGCAGTCCTCTAGCGGGATCTTCAGATACGCAGTATTTT.

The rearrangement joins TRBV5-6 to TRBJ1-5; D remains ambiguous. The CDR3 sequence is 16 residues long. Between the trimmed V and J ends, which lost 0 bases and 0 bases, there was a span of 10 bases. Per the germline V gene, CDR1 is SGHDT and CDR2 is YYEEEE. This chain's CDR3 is CASSLAAGSSNQPQHF. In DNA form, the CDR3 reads TGTGCCAGCAGCTTGGCGGCAGGTTCTAGCAATCAGCCCCAGCATTTT.

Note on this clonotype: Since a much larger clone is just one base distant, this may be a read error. The CDR3 sequence: CRAAQGTSTDPQYF. The CDR3 DNA is TGCAGGGCAGCACAGGGAACTAGCACAGATCCGCAGTATTTT. This chain connects TRBV20-1 to TRBJ2-3; D possibly uses TRBD1 or TRBD2 (6 bases each). Germline V gives CDR1 DFQATT, CDR2 SNEGSKA (reference sequence). The CDR3 has 14 residues.

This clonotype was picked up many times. The CDR3 here is CSARDLGQGESGYTF. For the CDR3, the DNA is TGCAGTGCTAGAGATCTCGGGCAGGGGGAGTCGGGCTACACCTTC. The chain uses TRBV20-1 and TRBJ1-2; 7 positions agree with TRBD1. The CDR3 loop spans 15 amino acids. The germline V gene encodes CDR1 DFQATT and CDR2 SNEGSKA (reference sequence). The J segment lost 8 bases and the V segment lost 0 bases, leaving 12 bases of the junction unmatched.

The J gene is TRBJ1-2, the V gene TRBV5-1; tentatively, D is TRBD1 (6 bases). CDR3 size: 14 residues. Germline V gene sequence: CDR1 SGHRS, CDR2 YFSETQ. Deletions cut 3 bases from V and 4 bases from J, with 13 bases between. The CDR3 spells CASSWEGGTYGYTF. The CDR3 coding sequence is TGCGCCAGCAGCTGGGAGGGGGGCACCTATGGCTACACCTTC.

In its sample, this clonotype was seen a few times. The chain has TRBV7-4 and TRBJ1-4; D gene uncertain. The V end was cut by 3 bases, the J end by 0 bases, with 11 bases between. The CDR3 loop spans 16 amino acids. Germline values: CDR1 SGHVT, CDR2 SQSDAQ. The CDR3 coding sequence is TGTGCCAGCAGCTTCTTGCCAGTTGCAACTAATGAAAAACTGTTTTTT. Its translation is CASSFLPVATNEKLFF.

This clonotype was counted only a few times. CDR3 protein: CSARDISGEYNEQFF. For the CDR3, the DNA is TGCAGTGCTAGAGATATTAGCGGGGAATACAATGAGCAGTTCTTC. The chain uses TRBV20-1 and TRBJ2-1; 8 bases map to TRBD2. The CDR3 sequence is 15 residues long. CDR1 DFQATT and CDR2 SNEGSKA come from the germline V gene (reference sequence). The junction had 5 bases not matched to a gene; V was cut back by 0 bases and J by 4 bases.

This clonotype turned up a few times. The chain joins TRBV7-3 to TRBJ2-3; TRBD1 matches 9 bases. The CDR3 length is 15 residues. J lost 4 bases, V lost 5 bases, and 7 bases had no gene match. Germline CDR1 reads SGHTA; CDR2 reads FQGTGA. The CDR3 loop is CASSKQGAVADTQYF. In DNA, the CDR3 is TGTGCCAGCAGCAAACAGGGGGCAGTGGCAGATACGCAGTATTTT.

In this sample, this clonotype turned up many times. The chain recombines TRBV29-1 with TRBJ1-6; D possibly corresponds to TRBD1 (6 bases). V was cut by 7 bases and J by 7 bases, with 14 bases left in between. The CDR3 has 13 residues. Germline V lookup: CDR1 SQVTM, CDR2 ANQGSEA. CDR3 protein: CSGRAGENSPLHF. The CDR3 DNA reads TGCAGCGGGAGGGCAGGGGAAAATTCACCCCTCCACTTT.

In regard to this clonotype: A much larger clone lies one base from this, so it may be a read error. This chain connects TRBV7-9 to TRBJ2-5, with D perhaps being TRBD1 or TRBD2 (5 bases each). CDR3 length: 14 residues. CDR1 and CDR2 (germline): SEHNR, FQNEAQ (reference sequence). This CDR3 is CASNLARGTETQYF. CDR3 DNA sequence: TGTGCCAGCAACTTAGCGCGAGGGACAGAGACCCAGTACTTC.

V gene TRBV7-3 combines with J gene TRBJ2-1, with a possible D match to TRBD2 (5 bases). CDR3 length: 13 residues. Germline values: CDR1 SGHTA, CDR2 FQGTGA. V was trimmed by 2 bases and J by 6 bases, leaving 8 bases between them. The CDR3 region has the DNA TGTGCCAGCAGCTTAGCGGGTCGCAATGAGCAGTTCTTC. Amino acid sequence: CASSLAGRNEQFF.

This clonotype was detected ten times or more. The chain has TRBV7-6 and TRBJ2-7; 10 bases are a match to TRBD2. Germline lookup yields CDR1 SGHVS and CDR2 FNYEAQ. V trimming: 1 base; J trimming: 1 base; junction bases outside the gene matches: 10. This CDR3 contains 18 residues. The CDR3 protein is CASSLGVSGGFRSYEQYF. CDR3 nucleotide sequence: TGTGCCAGCAGCTTAGGGGTTAGCGGGGGGTTCAGATCCTACGAGCAGTACTTC.

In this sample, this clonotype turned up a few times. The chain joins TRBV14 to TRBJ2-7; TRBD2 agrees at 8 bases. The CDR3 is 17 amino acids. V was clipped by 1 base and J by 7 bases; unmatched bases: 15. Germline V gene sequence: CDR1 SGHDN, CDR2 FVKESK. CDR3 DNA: TGTGCCAGCAGCCAAGGCGGCGGGGGGTTATCCTACAATGAGCAGTACTTC. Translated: CASSQGGGGLSYNEQYF.

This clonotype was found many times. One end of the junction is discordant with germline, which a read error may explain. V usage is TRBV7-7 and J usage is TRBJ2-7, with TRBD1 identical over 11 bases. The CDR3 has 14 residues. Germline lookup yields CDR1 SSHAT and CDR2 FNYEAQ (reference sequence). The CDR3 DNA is TGTGCTAGCAGCGCGGGACAGGGGGACTACGAGCAGTACTTC. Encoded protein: CASSAGQGDYEQYF.

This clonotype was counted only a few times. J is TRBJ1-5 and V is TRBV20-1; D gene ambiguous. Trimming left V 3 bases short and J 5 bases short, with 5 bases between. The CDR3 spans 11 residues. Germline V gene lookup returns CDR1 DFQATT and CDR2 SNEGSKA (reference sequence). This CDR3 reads CSASPDQPQHF. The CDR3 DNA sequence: TGCAGTGCTAGTCCGGATCAGCCCCAGCATTTT.

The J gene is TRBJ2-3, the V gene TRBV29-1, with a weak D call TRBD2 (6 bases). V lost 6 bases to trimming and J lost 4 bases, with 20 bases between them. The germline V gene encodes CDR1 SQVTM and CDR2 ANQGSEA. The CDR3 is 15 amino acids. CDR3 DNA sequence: TGCAGCGTCGACTGGGACTCCTACTACGCAGATACGCAGTATTTT. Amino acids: CSVDWDSYYADTQYF.

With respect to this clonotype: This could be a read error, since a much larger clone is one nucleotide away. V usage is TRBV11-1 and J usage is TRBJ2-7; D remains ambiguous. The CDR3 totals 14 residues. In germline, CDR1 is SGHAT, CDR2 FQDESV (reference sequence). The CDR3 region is CTSSLGRGIGEQYF. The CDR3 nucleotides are TGTACCAGCAGCTTAGGCCGTGGAATTGGGGAGCAGTACTTC.

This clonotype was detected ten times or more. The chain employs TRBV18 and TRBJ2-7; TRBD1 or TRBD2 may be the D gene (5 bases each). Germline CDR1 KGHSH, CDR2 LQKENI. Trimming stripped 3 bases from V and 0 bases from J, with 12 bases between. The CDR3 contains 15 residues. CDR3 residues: CASSPLRDLSYEQYF. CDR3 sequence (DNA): TGTGCCAGCTCACCGCTCCGGGACCTCTCCTACGAGCAGTACTTC.